This is a list of T cell receptor beta chains from one sample in a study of blood T cell repertoires in COVID-19. Produced via immunoSEQ multiplex PCR; TCRdb's table is partial and in-frame only. The sample contains more than 10,000 clones, about 73% of which appear only once. Sequenced sample: peripheral blood. These receptor sequences come from a human donor in a cohort sampled during active COVID-19. CDR3s include the opening cysteine and the closing phenylalanine or tryptophan. Fields, in order: CDR3 protein, J gene, V gene.

CDR3 protein: CASSKTSGTYNEQFF; J gene: TRBJ2-1; V gene: TRBV7-8
CDR3 protein: CASSEGGRANTEAFF; J gene: TRBJ1-1; V gene: TRBV6-1
CDR3 protein: CASSALQGANYGYTF; J gene: TRBJ1-2; V gene: TRBV7-9
CDR3 protein: CASSLGGSGETQYF; J gene: TRBJ2-5; V gene: TRBV5-6
CDR3 protein: CATSRDLTENYGYTF; J gene: TRBJ1-2; V gene: TRBV15
CDR3 protein: CSVENFPARFF; J gene: TRBJ2-1; V gene: TRBV29-1
CDR3 protein: CASSLDGGFYNEQFF; J gene: TRBJ2-1; V gene: TRBV5-1
CDR3 protein: CASSLVAGSDTQYF; J gene: TRBJ2-3; V gene: TRBV7-2
CDR3 protein: CASSPVPTGELFF; J gene: TRBJ2-2; V gene: TRBV7-2
CDR3 protein: CASTLAPGAHEQYF; J gene: TRBJ2-7; V gene: TRBV27
CDR3 protein: CAISLRDTQYF; J gene: TRBJ2-3; V gene: TRBV10-3
CDR3 protein: CASSPRAGSSYEQYF; J gene: TRBJ2-7; V gene: TRBV18
CDR3 protein: CASNRGNLLTQETQYF; J gene: TRBJ2-5; V gene: TRBV5-1
CDR3 protein: CAIGKDRAYTEAFF; J gene: TRBJ1-1; V gene: TRBV10-3
CDR3 protein: CASNTPGLNEKLFF; J gene: TRBJ1-4; V gene: TRBV19
CDR3 protein: CASSQERRGGPYNSPLHF; J gene: TRBJ1-6; V gene: TRBV4-2
CDR3 protein: CASSDPGGPGNTIYF; J gene: TRBJ1-3; V gene: TRBV25-1
CDR3 protein: CAISEIILAGGDDTQYF; J gene: TRBJ2-3; V gene: TRBV10-3
CDR3 protein: CASSLRLASHEQFF; J gene: TRBJ2-1; V gene: TRBV7-2
CDR3 protein: CASSLVRGTEAFF; J gene: TRBJ1-1; V gene: TRBV11-2
CDR3 protein: CASSAAGRESPLHF; J gene: TRBJ1-6; V gene: TRBV19
CDR3 protein: CASSGPGTGNRYTF; J gene: TRBJ1-2; V gene: TRBV28
CDR3 protein: CASSTQGRGETQYF; J gene: TRBJ2-5; V gene: TRBV7-9
CDR3 protein: CASSSLRGQIANEKLFF; J gene: TRBJ1-4; V gene: TRBV5-8
CDR3 protein: CASSWGGQDDSYGYTF; J gene: TRBJ1-2; V gene: TRBV6-6
CDR3 protein: CASSVVRDRGLGYTF; J gene: TRBJ1-2; V gene: TRBV9
CDR3 protein: CASSSGGNTIYF; J gene: TRBJ1-3; V gene: TRBV11-3
CDR3 protein: CASSYTGNTEAFF; J gene: TRBJ1-1; V gene: TRBV6-6
CDR3 protein: CAWSVLGNTIYF; J gene: TRBJ1-3; V gene: TRBV30
CDR3 protein: CASWDTHSGANVLTF; J gene: TRBJ2-6; V gene: TRBV5-1
CDR3 protein: CASSSTGSNTGELFF; J gene: TRBJ2-2; V gene: TRBV5-1
CDR3 protein: CASSDFRGGATDTQYF; J gene: TRBJ2-3; V gene: TRBV5-6
CDR3 protein: CASSLPDRGSYTF; J gene: TRBJ1-2; V gene: TRBV7-2
CDR3 protein: CARSGIHEQYF; J gene: TRBJ2-7; V gene: TRBV19
CDR3 protein: CASSLASGQRIYGYTF; J gene: TRBJ1-2; V gene: TRBV5-5
CDR3 protein: CASWNPGINEKLFF; J gene: TRBJ1-4; V gene: TRBV28
CDR3 protein: CATSRDRVGGTGGTEAFF; J gene: TRBJ1-1; V gene: TRBV15
CDR3 protein: CASSPGTIQPQETQYF; J gene: TRBJ2-5; V gene: TRBV2
CDR3 protein: CASSSRSTNEKLFF; J gene: TRBJ1-4; V gene: TRBV7-2
CDR3 protein: CASSETGDSTDTQYF; J gene: TRBJ2-3; V gene: TRBV6-1
CDR3 protein: CASSQGLAGFQETQYF; J gene: TRBJ2-5; V gene: TRBV18
CDR3 protein: CASSSLRIRGEGYTF; J gene: TRBJ1-2; V gene: TRBV6-5
CDR3 protein: CAPRQGQRQPQHF; J gene: TRBJ1-5; V gene: TRBV11-3
CDR3 protein: CASSLAQGIHEQYF; J gene: TRBJ2-7; V gene: TRBV5-4
CDR3 protein: CASSPLGRDTYGYTF; J gene: TRBJ1-2; V gene: TRBV7-9
CDR3 protein: CASSEQSHIYEQYF; J gene: TRBJ2-7; V gene: TRBV6-1
CDR3 protein: CASSDVRTYEQYF; J gene: TRBJ2-7; V gene: TRBV2
CDR3 protein: CAWRTTSTEAFF; J gene: TRBJ1-1; V gene: TRBV30